The clone carrying this T cell receptor (beta chain) is medium-sized by share. As yet, its antigen is unknown. TCRdb used MiXCR to reprocess the 5' RACE reads, holding one entry per CDR3 protein. Among 380,000 or so distinct CDR3 sequences listed, roughly 20% were seen once. The source of the sample is a study of CD8 T cells in ankylosing spondylitis. The study, taken as a whole, reports: Seven or eight highly homologous variants made up a TCR beta motif, and this motif appeared characteristic of ankylosing spondylitis blood.

Germline V gene sequence: CDR1 MRHNA, CDR2 SNTAGT. The CDR3 contains 14 residues. With V trimmed by 2 bases and J by 4 bases, 0 bases remained unmatched. This chain joins TRBV6-4 and TRBJ2-3; 10 bases fit TRBD1. The source of this sequence is a male donor with ankylosing spondylitis or in good health (not recorded which). The material sequenced was blood, either unsorted or a sorted T cell fraction (not recorded which). The CDR3 DNA reads TGTGCCAGCAGTGACGGACAGGGGGCAGATACGCAGTATTTT. It is translated as CASSDGQGADTQYF.